This entry lists 29 T cell receptor beta chains sequenced from one sample in a study of blood T cell repertoires in COVID-19. Sequencing was performed with immunoSEQ multiplex PCR; in TCRdb, only in-frame clones are kept and a portion is missing. The sample holds 180,000 or so clones, approximately 89% seen once. Material: PBMCs or T cells enriched from blood (not recorded which). These receptors were taken from a man aged 40-50 years who had recovered from COVID-19.

The V call is TRBV7-2, the J call TRBJ2-1, with 9 bases aligning to TRBD2. Germline CDR1 and CDR2: SGHTA and FQGNSA. CDR3 length: 16 amino acids. The V gene end was trimmed by 1 base and the J gene end by 4 bases; junction bases not matched to a gene: 5. The CDR3 sequence: CASSLGAGGPYNEQFF. The CDR3 nucleotides read TGTGCCAGCAGCTTAGGGGCGGGGGGGCCATACAATGAGCAGTTCTTC.

The chain combines TRBV18 with TRBJ1-5; D is unresolved. Trimming pared 6 bases from V and 3 bases from J, leaving 9 bases between. Germline CDR1 is KGHSH and CDR2 is LQKENI. There are 13 residues in the CDR3. The CDR3 DNA reads TGTGCCAGCTCTTTGCAGGTCAATCAGCCCCAGCATTTT. Translated: CASSLQVNQPQHF.

This clone was seen a single time. The chain is built from TRBV9 and TRBJ1-1; perhaps TRBD1 as D (6 bases). V was trimmed by 3 bases and J by 0 bases, leaving 12 bases between them. The germline V gene has CDR1 SGDLS and CDR2 YYNGEE. This CDR3 contains 15 residues. CDR3 DNA sequence: TGTGCCAGCAGCGCCTCGGGACACTTGAACACTGAAGCTTTCTTT. Amino acid sequence: CASSASGHLNTEAFF. The variable domain in full, completed from reference TRBV9 and TRBJ1-1, reads DSGVTQTPKHLITATGQRVTLRCSPRSGDLSVYWYQQSLDQGLQFLIQYYNGEERAKGNILERFSAQQFPDLHSELNLSSLELGDSALYFCASSASGHLNTEAFFGQGTRLTVV.

In DNA, the CDR3 is TGTGCCACCTATGACAGGGGGCACAATCAGCCCCAGCATTTT. Protein product: CATYDRGHNQPQHF. The J gene is TRBJ1-5, the V gene TRBV24-1; TRBD1 matches 10 bases. CDR1 is KGHDR, CDR2 SFDVKD, per germline. J was trimmed by 3 bases and V by 9 bases; bases with no gene match: 4. This CDR3 has 14 amino acids.

The chain links TRBV7-9 to TRBJ1-2; D perhaps matches TRBD1 (5 bases). Germline V gene data show CDR1 as SEHNR and CDR2 as FQNEAQ (reference sequence). V gave up 1 base and J gave up 7 bases, with 7 bases separating them. The CDR3 extends over 12 amino acids. CDR3 nucleotide sequence: TGTGCCAGCAGCTTAGAGGGGCCTGGCTACACCTTC. Its translation: CASSLEGPGYTF.

A single count supports this clone. The CDR3 here is CASSHSRQGYYEQYF. The CDR3 nucleotides are TGTGCCAGCAGCCATAGTCGACAGGGCTACTACGAGCAGTACTTC. V is TRBV2 and J is TRBJ2-7, with 7 bases aligning to TRBD1. V trimming: 6 bases; J trimming: 3 bases; junction bases outside the gene matches: 11. Per the germline V gene, CDR1 is SNHLY and CDR2 is FYNNEI. This CDR3 region has 15 residues.

V is TRBV7-6 and J is TRBJ1-5, with D possibly TRBD1 on 6 matching bases. V dropped 7 bases and J dropped 4 bases, with 11 bases sitting between them. CDR3 size: 13 residues. Germline V CDR1 and CDR2: SGHVS, FNYEAQ. DNA for the CDR3: TGTGCCAGCACCCAGGGGCCGAATCAGCCCCAGCATTTT. It translates to CASTQGPNQPQHF.

The chain combines TRBV28 with TRBJ1-4; no definite D call. This CDR3 comprises 11 residues. Trimming removed 3 bases from V and 8 bases from J, with 4 bases in between. Germline assignment: CDR1 MDHEN and CDR2 SYDVKM. The CDR3, as DNA: TGTGCCAGCAGTTTGAGGGAAAAACTGTTTTTT. Its protein is CASSLREKLFF. The variable domain in full, completed from reference TRBV28 and TRBJ1-4, reads DVKVTQSSRYLVKRTGEKVFLECVQDMDHENMFWYRQDPGLGLRLIYFSYDVKMKEKGDIPEGYSVSREKKERFSLILESASTNQTSMYLCASSLREKLFFGSGTQLSVL.

V usage is TRBV5-1 and J usage is TRBJ2-1; D gene uncertain. CDR1 is SGHRS, CDR2 YFSETQ, per germline. This CDR3 comprises 11 residues. Trimming pared 7 bases from V and 7 bases from J, leaving 9 bases between. The CDR3 sequence: CASRQENEQFF. CDR3 coding DNA: TGCGCCAGCCGGCAGGAAAATGAGCAGTTCTTC.

This clone was picked up a small number of times. The chain uses TRBV3-1 (or the pseudogene TRBV3-2) and TRBJ2-1; D gene ambiguous. Trimming cost V 4 bases and J 5 bases, with 9 bases left between them. Germline CDR1 and CDR2: LGHDT and YNNKEL (reference sequence). The CDR3 totals 13 residues. CDR3 DNA sequence: TGTGCCAGCAGCCCACTCTACCACAATGAGCAGTTCTTC. It specifies CASSPLYHNEQFF.

For this clone: Other DNA variants within this sample encode the same CDR3. The rearrangement links TRBV9 to TRBJ2-1; possibly TRBD1 for D (6 bases). Germline-derived CDR1 and CDR2 are SGDLS and YYNGEE. V was cut by 2 bases and J by 1 base, with 10 bases left in between. This CDR3 spans 15 amino acids. The CDR3 protein is CASSVLGASYNEQFF. The CDR3 bases are TGTGCCAGCAGCGTCCTGGGGGCGTCCTACAATGAGCAGTTCTTC.

This clone has just one count. The genes are TRBV2 and TRBJ1-5; D uncertain. V gave up 6 bases and J gave up 2 bases, with 14 bases separating them. Germline V gene lookup returns CDR1 SNHLY and CDR2 FYNNEI. The CDR3 has 15 residues. CDR3 coding DNA: TGTGCCAGCAGCCCCACATCCGCGGGCAATCAGCCCCAGCATTTT. Protein: CASSPTSAGNQPQHF.

This chain uses TRBV7-6 with TRBJ1-1; a possible D gene is TRBD1 (5 bases). With 1 base removed from V and 0 bases from J, the gap between germline ends came to 9 bases. The CDR3 loop spans 15 amino acids. Germline CDR1 reads SGHVS; CDR2 reads FNYEAQ. For the CDR3, the DNA is TGTGCCAGCAGCTTAGATGGGACTTTGAACACTGAAGCTTTCTTT. Translating it yields CASSLDGTLNTEAFF.

CDR3 DNA: TGTGCCATCAGTGATTTCTTCGGTGGGGGCCGGAATCAGCCCCAGCATTTT. Amino acids: CAISDFFGGGRNQPQHF. This chain connects TRBV10-3 to TRBJ1-5; D is perhaps TRBD1 (6 bases). Trimming cost V 3 bases and J 4 bases, with 19 bases left between them. From germline, CDR1 is ENHRY and CDR2 SYGVKD. The CDR3 is 17 residues long.

The J gene is TRBJ1-2, the V gene TRBV20-1; D not certain. This CDR3 contains 8 residues. V lost 5 bases, J lost 8 bases, and 3 bases lay in between. Germline-derived CDR1 and CDR2 are DFQATT and SNEGSKA (reference sequence). CDR3 region: CSAPGYTF. The CDR3 nucleotides read TGCAGTGCTCCGGGCTACACCTTC.

This chain joins TRBV18 and TRBJ1-2; D is uncertain. Germline values: CDR1 KGHSH, CDR2 LQKENI. V gave up 3 bases and J gave up 8 bases, with 13 bases separating them. The length of the CDR3 is 13 residues. CDR3: CASSPRSPGGYTF. CDR3 DNA sequence: TGTGCCAGCTCACCGCGGAGCCCGGGGGGCTACACCTTC.

V is TRBV5-4 and J is TRBJ2-3; 12 nucleotides align to TRBD2. Germline lookup yields CDR1 SGHNT and CDR2 YYREEE (reference sequence). V shed 3 bases, J shed 0 bases, and the junction held 2 bases outside the gene matches. The CDR3 has 16 residues. The CDR3 bases are TGTGCCAGCAGCTGGACTAGCGGGGCTAGCACAGATACGCAGTATTTT. Translating gives CASSWTSGASTDTQYF.

The chain uses TRBV18 and TRBJ1-4; D call uncertain. Germline V gives CDR1 KGHSH, CDR2 LQKENI. CDR3 length: 15 residues. V dropped 1 base and J dropped 7 bases, with 13 bases sitting between them. CDR3 in amino acids: CASSPRVGEGEKLFF. DNA of the CDR3: TGTGCCAGCTCACCACGGGTCGGAGAAGGTGAAAAACTGTTTTTT.

The V and J genes are TRBV5-1 and TRBJ1-5, with no clear D. CDR1 is SGHRS, CDR2 YFSETQ, per germline. V was clipped by 9 bases and J by 0 bases, with 19 bases between them. The CDR3 totals 16 residues. The CDR3 protein is CAITRKETNSNQPQHF. CDR3 in DNA: TGCGCCATCACCAGGAAAGAAACCAATAGCAATCAGCCCCAGCATTTT.

The chain recombines TRBV28 with TRBJ2-2; 10 bases map to TRBD1. V was clipped by 4 bases and J by 4 bases; unmatched bases: 6. The CDR3 runs to 16 residues. The germline gives CDR1 MDHEN, CDR2 SYDVKM. The CDR3 DNA is TGTGCCAGCAGTTCCCCCGGACAGGGGGGCACCGGGGAGCTGTTTTTT. Its translation: CASSSPGQGGTGELFF. Supplemented by reference TRBV28 and TRBJ2-2, the full variable domain reads DVKVTQSSRYLVKRTGEKVFLECVQDMDHENMFWYRQDPGLGLRLIYFSYDVKMKEKGDIPEGYSVSREKKERFSLILESASTNQTSMYLCASSSPGQGGTGELFFGEGSRLTVL.

This clone was observed a single time. The chain links TRBV7-2 to TRBJ2-2; 13 bases are a match to TRBD2. After removal of 4 bases from V and 2 bases from J, the junction contained 4 bases not matched to a gene. The CDR3 sequence is 17 residues long. CDR1 and CDR2 (germline): SGHTA, FQGNSA. The CDR3 region has the DNA TGTGCCAGCAGCTCAGGGACTAGCGGGATAAACACCGGGGAGCTGTTTTTT. This sequence encodes CASSSGTSGINTGELFF.

This clone was found once. The rearrangement uses TRBV28 and TRBJ1-1, with a tentative D call TRBD1 (5 bases). V was clipped by 5 bases and J by 0 bases, with 16 bases between them. Germline V CDR1 and CDR2: MDHEN, SYDVKM. The CDR3 consists of 16 residues. The CDR3 DNA reads TGTGCCAGCAGTGAGGCGGGACGACCCATGAACACTGAAGCTTTCTTT. It specifies CASSEAGRPMNTEAFF.

V usage is TRBV24-1 and J usage is TRBJ2-5, with 11 bases that match TRBD1. The V and J ends lost 4 bases and 4 bases, in that order; junction bases with no gene match: 7. The CDR3 runs to 16 residues. Per the germline V gene, CDR1 is KGHDR and CDR2 is SFDVKD. CDR3 nucleotides: TGTGCCACCAGTGACCGGACAGGGGGCTTTCGAGAGACCCAGTACTTC. As protein: CATSDRTGGFRETQYF.

The V gene is TRBV9, the J gene TRBJ1-4; 7 positions match TRBD1. The V gene's germline CDR1 is SGDLS and CDR2 YYNGEE. The CDR3 runs 14 residues. Trimming at V came to 4 bases and at J to 7 bases, leaving 7 bases not matched to a gene. The CDR3 protein is CASSQQGKSEKLFF. As DNA, the CDR3 is TGTGCCAGCAGCCAACAGGGGAAGAGTGAAAAACTGTTTTTT.

The chain has TRBV2 and TRBJ1-4, with D perhaps TRBD1 (6 bases). The CDR3 loop spans 15 amino acids. Germline V gene lookup returns CDR1 SNHLY and CDR2 FYNNEI. Trimming left V 6 bases short and J 0 bases short, with 11 bases between. Here the CDR3 reads CASRLRQATNEKLFF. CDR3 coding DNA: TGTGCCAGCAGGCTAAGACAGGCAACTAATGAAAAACTGTTTTTT.

This clone showed up just once. This chain links TRBV9 with TRBJ2-7; no clear D. Germline CDR1 and CDR2: SGDLS and YYNGEE. The CDR3 sequence is 15 residues long. V shed 4 bases and J shed 0 bases, with 14 bases lying between them. For the CDR3, the DNA is TGTGCCAGCAGCCCCGTAATAGACTCCTCCTACGAGCAGTACTTC. The encoded protein is CASSPVIDSSYEQYF.

The table lists this clone with a count of one. This chain links TRBV5-1 with TRBJ1-2; a weak D match, TRBD1 (6 bases). V dropped 7 bases and J dropped 1 base, with 14 bases sitting between them. The CDR3 spans 14 residues. CDR1 SGHRS and CDR2 YFSETQ come from the germline V gene. The CDR3 is CASGSGAGNYGYTF. The CDR3 nucleotides read TGCGCCAGCGGATCAGGGGCGGGTAACTATGGCTACACCTTC. The whole variable domain, filled in from reference TRBV5-1 and TRBJ1-2, reads KAGVTQTPRYLIKTRGQQVTLSCSPISGHRSVSWYQQTPGQGLQFLFEYFSETQRNKGNFPGRFSGRQFSNSRSEMNVSTLELGDSALYLCASGSGAGNYGYTFGSGTRLTVV.

The CDR3 region has the DNA TGTGCCAGCAGTTCCCCAGGGGATGGAAAGTCCTATGGCTACACCTTC. It specifies CASSSPGDGKSYGYTF. The rearrangement joins TRBV28 to TRBJ1-2; D is perhaps TRBD1 (6 bases). CDR3 length: 16 amino acids. Germline CDR1 and CDR2: MDHEN and SYDVKM. Trimming left V 4 bases short and J 4 bases short, with 19 bases between.

The V and J genes are TRBV9 and TRBJ1-5; no clear D. The CDR3 has 13 amino acids. V was shortened by 2 bases and J by 7 bases, with 10 bases between the two germline ends. CDR1 and CDR2 (germline): SGDLS, YYNGEE. The CDR3 loop reads CASSVGPGQPQHF. CDR3 in DNA: TGTGCCAGCAGCGTTGGCCCCGGGCAGCCCCAGCATTTT.